The 5 T cell receptor beta chains presented below share a single source sample, sequenced in a study of PD-L1 blockade in urothelial cancer. Produced via immunoSEQ multiplex PCR; TCRdb's table is partial and in-frame only. The sample lists fewer than 50,000 clones, 60% to 85% seen once, with more than 9% in the top ten. Regarding time point: pretreatment peripheral blood. The sequences come from PBMCs, collected around atezolizumab (anti-PD-L1) treatment. The receptors originated from a man between 65 and 85 years old with urothelial cancer.

CDR3 residues: CASSFRGTSGRDEQFF. The CDR3 DNA sequence: TGTGCCAGCAGCTTTAGGGGCACGAGCGGGAGGGATGAGCAGTTCTTC. This rearrangement joins TRBV11-3 to TRBJ2-1; 10 bases fit TRBD2. This CDR3 has 16 residues. The germline V gene encodes CDR1 SGHNT and CDR2 YENEEA. Trimming took 3 bases from V and 8 from J; bases not matched to a gene: 10.

The genes are TRBV9 and TRBJ1-5; D is unclear. V was cut by 2 bases and J by 6 bases, with 9 bases left in between. The CDR3 is 13 amino acids. CDR1 and CDR2 from the germline V gene are SGDLS and YYNGEE. CDR3 protein: CASSVSSGQPQHF. The CDR3 DNA reads as TGTGCCAGCAGCGTTTCCTCAGGTCAGCCCCAGCATTTT.

The chain employs TRBV18 and TRBJ2-7, with 11 bases matching TRBD2. J lost 6 bases, V lost 0 bases, and 7 bases had no gene match. The germline gives CDR1 KGHSH, CDR2 LQKENI. The CDR3 length is 16 residues. The CDR3 sequence is CASSPPEGLAGGEQYF. The CDR3 coding sequence is TGTGCCAGCTCACCACCGGAAGGGCTAGCGGGAGGCGAGCAGTACTTC.

The V and J genes are TRBV19 and TRBJ2-7; tentative D call: TRBD1 (6 bases). The CDR3 extends over 14 amino acids. The V end was cut by 4 bases, the J end by 5 bases, with 15 bases between. In germline, CDR1 is LNHDA, CDR2 SQIVND (reference sequence). CDR3 residues: CASSKPQGKDEQYF. The CDR3 DNA is TGTGCCAGTAGTAAACCACAGGGTAAGGACGAGCAGTACTTC.

The chain links TRBV27 to TRBJ2-5; perhaps TRBD1 as D (6 bases). The CDR3 is made up of 15 amino acids. Germline V gene sequence: CDR1 MNHEY, CDR2 SMNVEV (reference sequence). V lost 5 bases and J 5 bases, leaving 18 bases between the germline ends. The CDR3 loop reads CASSTDWGRGETQYF. CDR3 sequence (DNA): TGTGCCAGCAGTACCGATTGGGGGCGTGGGGAGACCCAGTACTTC.